This is a list of T cell receptor beta chains from one sample in a study of blood T cells in healthy people across ages. TCRdb re-called the 5' RACE reads through MiXCR, storing one row per CDR3 protein. The sample has roughly 1,300,000 distinct CDR3 sequences; roughly 64% are singletons. Material: blood. These receptors all come from a man between 18 and 29 years old in good health. CDR3s include the opening cysteine and the closing phenylalanine or tryptophan. D genes are given only for firm matches. Size is stated for part of the rows, as once, few or many counts, or as a class when the clone is expanded.

v_gene	abundance	d_gene	len	j_gene	CDR3aa	CDR3nt
TRBV20-1	.	TRBD2	11	TRBJ2-1	CSTRLADGQFF	TGCAGTACTAGACTAGCGGATGGGCAGTTCTTC
TRBV27	.	TRBD1	15	TRBJ2-2	CASGRKQGIDGELFF	TGTGCCAGCGGCCGAAAACAGGGGATCGACGGGGAGCTGTTTTTT
TRBV20-1	.	TRBD2	14	TRBJ2-5	CSAQLGAGVEAQYF	TGCAGTGCCCAACTAGGGGCGGGGGTGGAGGCCCAGTACTTC
TRBV15	.	TRBD2	20	TRBJ2-3	CATSPKLVVSGRNEPDTQYF	TGTGCCACCAGCCCAAAGTTAGTAGTAAGCGGGAGGAACGAACCAGATACGCAGTATTTT
TRBV4-2	.	.	17	TRBJ1-5	CASSQSGGGEGNQPQHF	TGTGCCAGCAGCCAAAGCGGGGGAGGGGAGGGCAATCAGCCCCAGCATTTT
TRBV5-1	.	TRBD2	15	TRBJ2-1	CASSLLTSGSNEQFF	TGCGCCAGCAGCTTACTGACTAGCGGGAGTAATGAGCAGTTCTTC
TRBV27	.	.	15	TRBJ1-4	CASSPGQKREEKLFF	TGTGCCAGCAGTCCCGGACAGAAACGGGAGGAAAAACTGTTTTTT
TRBV27	few	.	16	TRBJ2-1	CASRVPGRYRDNEQFF	TGTGCCAGCAGAGTCCCGGGACGCTATCGGGACAATGAGCAGTTCTTC
TRBV27	once	.	15	TRBJ2-7	CASSLFVQGSYEQYF	TGTGCCAGCAGTTTATTCGTACAGGGTAGTTACGAGCAGTACTTC
TRBV29-1	.	.	12	TRBJ2-1	CSVVWVFDEQFF	TGCAGCGTTGTTTGGGTTTTCGATGAGCAGTTCTTC
TRBV27	.	TRBD1	14	TRBJ2-7	CASRLQGDTYEQYF	TGTGCCAGCAGACTACAGGGGGATACCTACGAGCAGTACTTC
TRBV6-5	.	.	15	TRBJ2-1	CASRTGGKVYNEQFF	TGTGCCAGCAGGACCGGTGGGAAGGTCTACAATGAGCAGTTCTTC
TRBV7-2	few	.	15	TRBJ2-3	CASSITRTSTDTQYF	TGTGCCAGCAGCATCACAAGGACCTCCACAGATACGCAGTATTTT
TRBV7-9	.	TRBD1	16	TRBJ1-2	CASSLRGTEIPYGYTF	TGTGCCAGCAGCTTAAGGGGGACAGAGATCCCCTATGGCTACACCTTC
TRBV7-8	.	.	13	TRBJ1-1	CASSLGGGTWAFF	TGTGCCAGCAGCTTAGGGGGTGGGACGTGGGCTTTCTTT
TRBV6-1	.	.	14	TRBJ1-5	CASKIASHNQPQHF	TGTGCCAGCAAGATTGCCAGCCACAATCAGCCCCAGCATTTT
TRBV11-1	once	TRBD1	14	TRBJ2-7	CASSFQGAQYEQYF	TGTGCCAGCAGCTTTCAGGGGGCGCAATACGAGCAGTACTTC
TRBV11-2	few	TRBD2	15	TRBJ2-5	CASSGTLAAQETQYF	TGTGCCAGCAGCGGAACACTAGCGGCCCAAGAGACCCAGTACTTC
TRBV7-9	.	.	17	TRBJ2-1	CASSSQRGTKAYNEQFF	TGTGCCAGCAGCTCTCAAAGGGGAACAAAGGCCTACAATGAGCAGTTCTTC
TRBV28	.	.	11	TRBJ1-1	CASWGGVEAFF	TGTGCCAGCTGGGGGGGGGTTGAAGCTTTCTTT
TRBV4-2	.	.	11	TRBJ1-1	CASGWGDGAFF	TGTGCCAGCGGGTGGGGTGATGGAGCTTTCTTT
TRBV29-1	.	.	11	TRBJ1-1	CSADQGTEAFF	TGCAGCGCGGATCAGGGGACTGAAGCTTTCTTT
TRBV4-3	few	.	13	TRBJ2-7	CASSQEGADEQYF	TGCGCCAGCAGCCAAGAAGGAGCGGACGAGCAGTACTTC
TRBV25-1	few	.	15	TRBJ1-4	CASSEIEGMDEKLFF	TGTGCCAGCAGTGAAATTGAGGGGATGGATGAAAAACTGTTTTTT
TRBV7-2	.	TRBD2	16	TRBJ2-5	CASSLAGGRRQETQYF	TGTGCCAGCAGCTTAGCGGGCGGGAGAAGGCAAGAGACCCAGTACTTC
TRBV20-1	.	.	15	TRBJ2-7	CSARDTTGYRYEQYF	TGCAGTGCTAGAGACACAACAGGGTACCGCTACGAGCAGTACTTC
TRBV21-1	.	.	13	TRBJ2-7	CASSDDRDYEQYF	TGTGCCAGCAGCGACGACAGGGATTACGAGCAGTACTTC
TRBV6-2/TRBV6-3	.	TRBD2	16	TRBJ2-1	CASSTPGFAGRAEQFF	TGTGCCAGCAGTACACCAGGCTTCGCAGGGAGGGCTGAGCAGTTCTTC
TRBV11-2	.	.	14	TRBJ2-7	CASSGRDSHYEQYF	TGTGCCAGCAGCGGGCGAGACAGCCACTACGAGCAGTACTTC
TRBV24-1	.	TRBD1	16	TRBJ2-5	CATSDRGDRGGETQYF	TGTGCCACCAGTGATCGCGGGGACAGGGGTGGAGAGACCCAGTACTTC
TRBV5-1	.	.	14	TRBJ1-1	CASSVTDMNTEAFF	TGCGCCAGCAGCGTGACAGATATGAACACTGAAGCTTTCTTT
TRBV4-1	.	.	13	TRBJ1-1	CASSHLHSTEAFF	TGCGCCAGCAGCCACTTACATTCTACCGAAGCTTTCTTT
TRBV20-1	few	.	13	TRBJ1-2	CSAREPGLYGYTF	TGCAGTGCTAGAGAGCCGGGTCTCTATGGCTACACCTTC
TRBV20-1	.	.	15	TRBJ1-2	CSARVRGVTNYGYTF	TGCAGTGCTAGGGTCCGAGGAGTTACTAACTATGGCTACACCTTC
TRBV28	.	.	12	TRBJ2-7	CASKKGSYEQYF	TGTGCCAGCAAAAAGGGATCCTACGAGCAGTACTTC
TRBV6-5	.	TRBD2	15	TRBJ2-5	CASNSGGASKETQYF	TGTGCCAGCAATAGCGGGGGGGCCTCTAAAGAGACCCAGTACTTC
TRBV29-1	.	.	15	TRBJ2-7	CSVEDSAGGVYEQYF	TGCAGCGTTGAGGATTCGGCAGGGGGGGTCTACGAGCAGTACTTC
TRBV6-5	.	TRBD2	17	TRBJ2-1	CASRYNPRGLDHNEQFF	TGTGCCAGCAGATACAACCCCAGGGGACTAGACCACAATGAGCAGTTCTTC
TRBV29-1	few	TRBD2	13	TRBJ2-7	CSVALTSGYEQYF	TGCAGCGTTGCCCTGACTAGCGGTTACGAGCAGTACTTC
TRBV29-1	.	TRBD1	14	TRBJ1-1	CSVAKGTGVIEAFF	TGCAGCGTAGCGAAGGGCACAGGGGTCATTGAAGCTTTCTTT